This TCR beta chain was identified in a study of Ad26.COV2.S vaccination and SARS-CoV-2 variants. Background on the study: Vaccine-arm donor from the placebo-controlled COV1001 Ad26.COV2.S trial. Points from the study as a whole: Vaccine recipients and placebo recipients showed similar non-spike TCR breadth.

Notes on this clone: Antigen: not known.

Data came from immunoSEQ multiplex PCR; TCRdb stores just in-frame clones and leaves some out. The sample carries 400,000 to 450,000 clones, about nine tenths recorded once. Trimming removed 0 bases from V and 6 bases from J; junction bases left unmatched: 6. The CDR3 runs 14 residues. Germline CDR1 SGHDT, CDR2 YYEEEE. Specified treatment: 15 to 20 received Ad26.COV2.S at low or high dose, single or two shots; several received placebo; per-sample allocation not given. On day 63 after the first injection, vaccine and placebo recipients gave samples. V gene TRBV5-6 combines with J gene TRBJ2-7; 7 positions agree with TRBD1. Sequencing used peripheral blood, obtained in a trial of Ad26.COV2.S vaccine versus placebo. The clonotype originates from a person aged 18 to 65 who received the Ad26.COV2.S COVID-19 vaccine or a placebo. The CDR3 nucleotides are TGTGCCAGCAGCTTGGGAGGGGGCGGAGGCGAGCAGTACTTC. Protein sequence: CASSLGGGGGEQYF.